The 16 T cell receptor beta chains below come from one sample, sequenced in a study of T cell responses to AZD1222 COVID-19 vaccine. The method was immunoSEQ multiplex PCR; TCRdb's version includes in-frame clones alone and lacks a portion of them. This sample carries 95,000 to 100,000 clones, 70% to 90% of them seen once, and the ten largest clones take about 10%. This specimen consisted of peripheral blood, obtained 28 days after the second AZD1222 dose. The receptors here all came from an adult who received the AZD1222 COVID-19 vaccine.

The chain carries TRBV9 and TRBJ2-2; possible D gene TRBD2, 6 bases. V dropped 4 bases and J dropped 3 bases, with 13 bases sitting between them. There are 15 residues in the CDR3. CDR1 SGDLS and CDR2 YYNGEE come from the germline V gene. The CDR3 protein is CASSPVPGDTGELFF. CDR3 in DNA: TGTGCCAGCAGCCCAGTGCCGGGAGACACCGGGGAGCTGTTTTTT. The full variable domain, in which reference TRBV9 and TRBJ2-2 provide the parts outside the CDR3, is DSGVTQTPKHLITATGQRVTLRCSPRSGDLSVYWYQQSLDQGLQFLIQYYNGEERAKGNILERFSAQQFPDLHSELNLSSLELGDSALYFCASSPVPGDTGELFFGEGSRLTVL.

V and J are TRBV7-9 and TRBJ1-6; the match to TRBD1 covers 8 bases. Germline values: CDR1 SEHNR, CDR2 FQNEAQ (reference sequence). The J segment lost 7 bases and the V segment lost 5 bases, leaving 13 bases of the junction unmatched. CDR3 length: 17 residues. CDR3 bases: TGTGCCAGCAGCCGTACCACGACAGGGGCACAGAATTCACCCCTCCACTTT. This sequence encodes CASSRTTTGAQNSPLHF.

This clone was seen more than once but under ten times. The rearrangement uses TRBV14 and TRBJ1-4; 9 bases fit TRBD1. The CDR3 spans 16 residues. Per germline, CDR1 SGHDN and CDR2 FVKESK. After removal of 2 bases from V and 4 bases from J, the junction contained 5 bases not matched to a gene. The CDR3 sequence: CASSQYRGQVNEKLFF. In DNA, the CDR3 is TGTGCCAGCAGCCAATACAGGGGGCAAGTTAATGAAAAACTGTTTTTT.

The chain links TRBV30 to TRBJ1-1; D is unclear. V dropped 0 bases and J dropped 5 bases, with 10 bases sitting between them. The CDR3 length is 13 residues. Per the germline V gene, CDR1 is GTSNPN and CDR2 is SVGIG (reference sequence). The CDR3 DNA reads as TGTGCCTGGAGTGTAGGTGTGGGAACTGAAGCTTTCTTT. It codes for CAWSVGVGTEAFF. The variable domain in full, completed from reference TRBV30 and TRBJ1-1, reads SQTIHQWPATLVQPVGSPLSLECTVEGTSNPNLYWYRQAAGRGLQLLFYSVGIGQISSEVPQNLSASRPQDRQFILSSKKLLLSDSGFYLCAWSVGVGTEAFFGQGTRLTVV.

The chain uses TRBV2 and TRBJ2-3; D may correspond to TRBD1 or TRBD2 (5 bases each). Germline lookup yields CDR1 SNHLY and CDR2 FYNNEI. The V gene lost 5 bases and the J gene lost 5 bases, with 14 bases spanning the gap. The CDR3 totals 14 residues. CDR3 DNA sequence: TGTGCCAGCAGTTCGGGTGGTGGGGGAGATACGCAGTATTTT. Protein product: CASSSGGGGDTQYF.

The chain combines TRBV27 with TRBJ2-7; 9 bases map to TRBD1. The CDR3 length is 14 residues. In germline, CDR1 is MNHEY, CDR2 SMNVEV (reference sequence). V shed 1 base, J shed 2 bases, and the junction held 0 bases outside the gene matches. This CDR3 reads CASSLWDRAYEQYF. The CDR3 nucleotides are TGTGCCAGCAGTTTATGGGACAGGGCCTACGAGCAGTACTTC.

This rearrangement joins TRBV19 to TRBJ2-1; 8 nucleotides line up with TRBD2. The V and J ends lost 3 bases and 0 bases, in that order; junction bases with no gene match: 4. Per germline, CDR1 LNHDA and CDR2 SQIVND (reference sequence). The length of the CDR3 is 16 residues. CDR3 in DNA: TGTGCCAGTAGTATCGGGGGGGCACTCTCCTACAATGAGCAGTTCTTC. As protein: CASSIGGALSYNEQFF.

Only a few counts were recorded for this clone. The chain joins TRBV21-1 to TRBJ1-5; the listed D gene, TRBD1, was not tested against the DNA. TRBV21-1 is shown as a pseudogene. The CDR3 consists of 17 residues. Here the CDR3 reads CASSKAVGHGGAQPQHF. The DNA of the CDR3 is TGTGCCAGCAGCAAAGCGGTGGGGCACGGCGGCGCTCAGCCCCAGCATTTT.

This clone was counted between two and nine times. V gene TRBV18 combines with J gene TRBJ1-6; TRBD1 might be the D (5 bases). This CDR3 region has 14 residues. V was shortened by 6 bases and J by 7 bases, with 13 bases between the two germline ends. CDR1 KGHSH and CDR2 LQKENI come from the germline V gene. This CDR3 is CASSRDGWNSPLHF. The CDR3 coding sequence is TGTGCCAGCTCGCGGGACGGCTGGAATTCACCCCTCCACTTT.

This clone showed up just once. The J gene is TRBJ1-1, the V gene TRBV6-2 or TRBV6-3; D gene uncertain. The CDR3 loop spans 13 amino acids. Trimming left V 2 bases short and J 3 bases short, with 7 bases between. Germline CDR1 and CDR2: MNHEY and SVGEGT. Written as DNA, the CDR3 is TGTGCCAGCAGTTACCCGGACTACACTGAAGCTTTCTTT. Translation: CASSYPDYTEAFF.

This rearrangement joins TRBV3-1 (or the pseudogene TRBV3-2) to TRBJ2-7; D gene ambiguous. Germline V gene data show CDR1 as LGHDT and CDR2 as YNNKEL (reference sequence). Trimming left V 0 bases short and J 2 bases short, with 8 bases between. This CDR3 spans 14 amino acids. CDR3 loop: CASSQDRVTYEQYF. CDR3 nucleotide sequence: TGTGCCAGCAGCCAAGACAGAGTCACCTACGAGCAGTACTTC.

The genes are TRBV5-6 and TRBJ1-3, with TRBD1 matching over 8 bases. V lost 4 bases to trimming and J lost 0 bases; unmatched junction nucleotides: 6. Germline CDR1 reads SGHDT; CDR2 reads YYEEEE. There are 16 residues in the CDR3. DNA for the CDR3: TGTGCCAGCAGCACACAGGGGGGATCCTCTGGAAACACCATATATTTT. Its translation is CASSTQGGSSGNTIYF.

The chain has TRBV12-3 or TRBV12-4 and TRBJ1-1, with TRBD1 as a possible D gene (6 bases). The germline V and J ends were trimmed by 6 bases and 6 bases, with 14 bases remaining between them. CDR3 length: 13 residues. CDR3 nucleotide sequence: TGTGCCAGCAGCTCTCAGGGGATCGCTGAAGCTTTCTTT. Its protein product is CASSSQGIAEAFF.

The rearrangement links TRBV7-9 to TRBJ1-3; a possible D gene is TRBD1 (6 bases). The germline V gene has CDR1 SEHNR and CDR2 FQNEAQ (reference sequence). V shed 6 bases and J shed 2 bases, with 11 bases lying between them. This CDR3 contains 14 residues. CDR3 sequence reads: CASSPGTPGNTIYF. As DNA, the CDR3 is TGTGCCAGCAGTCCCGGGACACCTGGAAACACCATATATTTT.

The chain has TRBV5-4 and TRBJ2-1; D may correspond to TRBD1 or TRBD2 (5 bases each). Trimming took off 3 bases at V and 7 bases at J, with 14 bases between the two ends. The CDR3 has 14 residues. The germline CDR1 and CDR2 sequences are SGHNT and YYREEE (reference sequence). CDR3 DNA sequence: TGTGCCAGCAGCTCCCCCGGGGCGAGTAATGAGCAGTTCTTC. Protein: CASSSPGASNEQFF.

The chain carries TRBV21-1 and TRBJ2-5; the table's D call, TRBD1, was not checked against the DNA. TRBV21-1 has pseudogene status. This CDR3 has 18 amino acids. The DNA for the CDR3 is TGTGCCAGCAGCAAAGGAGGCTTGGACAGGGAGGACCAAGAGACCCAGTACTTC. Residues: CASSKGGLDREDQETQYF.